This is a list of T cell receptor beta chains from one sample in a study of vaccination and CD4 T cells after COVID-19. Their target antigens are unknown. Via MiXCR, TCRdb re-called the PCR reads, giving one row per CDR3 protein. The table includes roughly 15,000 distinct CDR3 sequences, 61% detected once. Sequencing was done on a sample of CD4+ T cells from blood, cultured in vitro. The receptor set was obtained from a human donor who had recovered from COVID-19. Each CDR3 is given with its conserved first and last residue. D genes are given only for firm matches. Clone size is shown for a subset of rows, as once, few, many or a class of expanded clone.

J: TRBJ1-1
V: TRBV19
size: NA
D: NA
DNA: TGTGCCAGTAGCCCCCAACGGCGTACTGAAGCTTTCTTT
CDR3: CASSPQRRTEAFF

J: TRBJ1-2
V: TRBV6-2/TRBV6-3
size: NA
D: NA
DNA: TGTGCCAGCAGAGACTATGGCTACACCTTC
CDR3: CASRDYGYTF

J: TRBJ2-7
V: TRBV7-9
size: NA
D: NA
DNA: TGTGCCAGCACCCCGGTGGGCGGAAGCTCCTACGAGCAGTACTTC
CDR3: CASTPVGGSSYEQYF

J: TRBJ1-6
V: TRBV5-1
size: NA
D: TRBD1
DNA: TGCGCCAGCAGCCCTGGGACAGGGGATTCTCTGGGTTCACCCCTCCACTTT
CDR3: CASSPGTGDSLGSPLHF

J: TRBJ1-1
V: TRBV6-5
size: NA
D: NA
DNA: TGTGCCAGCAGTTACTCGGTCGCGGGGATGAACACTGAAGCTTTCTTT
CDR3: CASSYSVAGMNTEAFF

J: TRBJ1-6
V: TRBV12-3/TRBV12-4
size: NA
D: NA
DNA: TGTGCCAGCAGTTTAGCAGGGCGGTCCTATAATTCACCCCTCCACTTT
CDR3: CASSLAGRSYNSPLHF

J: TRBJ1-5
V: TRBV12-2
size: NA
D: NA
DNA: TGTGCAAGTCGCTTAGAGGGGCAGCCCCAGCATTTT
CDR3: CASRLEGQPQHF

J: TRBJ1-6
V: TRBV6-5
size: NA
D: NA
DNA: TGTGCCAGCAGTTACTCGGCAAGCCGAGGGACGAATTCACCCCTCCACTTT
CDR3: CASSYSASRGTNSPLHF

J: TRBJ2-5
V: TRBV6-1
size: NA
D: NA
DNA: TGTGCCAGCAGTGAAGCGCACGCTTCCGGGCCTAACCAAGAGACCCAGTACTTC
CDR3: CASSEAHASGPNQETQYF

J: TRBJ2-1
V: TRBV12-3/TRBV12-4
size: NA
D: NA
DNA: TGTGCCAGCAGCAGGACAGTCAATGAGCAGTTCTTC
CDR3: CASSRTVNEQFF

J: TRBJ2-2
V: TRBV4-2
size: NA
D: TRBD1
DNA: TGTGCCAGCAAACGGACAGGGGGCCAAAACACCGGGGAGCTGTTTTTT
CDR3: CASKRTGGQNTGELFF

J: TRBJ2-1
V: TRBV19
size: once
D: NA
DNA: TGTGCCAGTAGTATCACAGGGAGGTACAATGAGCAGTTCTTC
CDR3: CASSITGRYNEQFF

J: TRBJ2-1
V: TRBV29-1
size: NA
D: TRBD2
DNA: TGCAGCGTTTATAGCGCGGGACTAGCCTACAATGAGCAGTTCTTC
CDR3: CSVYSAGLAYNEQFF

J: TRBJ2-5
V: TRBV20-1
size: NA
D: TRBD2
DNA: TGCAGTGCGATGGGACTAGCGGGAAGGGGTGAGACCCAGTACTTC
CDR3: CSAMGLAGRGETQYF

J: TRBJ1-2
V: TRBV10-1
size: few
D: NA
DNA: TGCGCCAGCGGGGGAGGCTACACCTTC
CDR3: CASGGGYTF

J: TRBJ2-5
V: TRBV4-2
size: NA
D: NA
DNA: TGTGCCAGCAGCGGTAGGGGCAAAACCCAGTACTTC
CDR3: CASSGRGKTQYF

J: TRBJ2-2
V: TRBV7-2
size: NA
D: TRBD1
DNA: TGTGCCAGCAGCCCCAGGACAGGGGGCGGGGAGCTGTTTTTT
CDR3: CASSPRTGGGELFF

J: TRBJ1-6
V: TRBV10-3
size: NA
D: NA
DNA: TGTGCCATCAGTGAGCAGGGGAGCTCCTATAATTCACCCCTCCACTTT
CDR3: CAISEQGSSYNSPLHF

J: TRBJ1-2
V: TRBV12-3/TRBV12-4
size: few
D: NA
DNA: TGTGCCAGCTCTGGGACGGAGGATAACTATGGCTACACCTTC
CDR3: CASSGTEDNYGYTF

J: TRBJ1-2
V: TRBV12-3/TRBV12-4
size: NA
D: NA
DNA: TGTGCCAGCAGTTTTGGGGCCTATGGCTACACCTTC
CDR3: CASSFGAYGYTF

J: TRBJ1-2
V: TRBV11-3
size: NA
D: NA
DNA: TGTGCCAGCAGCCCCAGGGAAGAGCGCGGCTACACCTTC
CDR3: CASSPREERGYTF

J: TRBJ2-7
V: TRBV27
size: few
D: TRBD2
DNA: TGTGCCAGCAGGCGTCTGGGGGGGGTCTACGAGCAGTACTTC
CDR3: CASRRLGGVYEQYF

J: TRBJ2-3
V: TRBV20-1
size: NA
D: TRBD2
DNA: TGCAGTGCTAAGCCGTCGACTAGCGGGAGCACAGATACGCAGTATTTT
CDR3: CSAKPSTSGSTDTQYF

J: TRBJ2-5
V: TRBV28
size: NA
D: NA
DNA: TGTGCCAGCAGTTTGAGGCAGCCGAAGGAGACCCAGTACTTC
CDR3: CASSLRQPKETQYF

J: TRBJ1-1
V: TRBV18
size: NA
D: TRBD1
DNA: TGTGCCAGCTCACCAGGACAGGCGCCGAACACTGAAGCTTTCTTT
CDR3: CASSPGQAPNTEAFF

J: TRBJ2-3
V: TRBV2
size: few
D: NA
DNA: TGTGCCAGCAGTGATAATAGCGGACCAACCACAGATACGCAGTATTTT
CDR3: CASSDNSGPTTDTQYF

J: TRBJ2-7
V: TRBV10-1
size: NA
D: TRBD1
DNA: TGCGCCAGCAGTGTACCGGGACAGTCAGGGCAGTACTTC
CDR3: CASSVPGQSGQYF

J: TRBJ2-3
V: TRBV5-4
size: NA
D: NA
DNA: TGTGCCAGCACCCCTTTAACTCAGCCCACAGATACGCAGTATTTT
CDR3: CASTPLTQPTDTQYF

J: TRBJ2-1
V: TRBV24-1
size: NA
D: TRBD2
DNA: TGTGCCACCAGTGATTTTAACCTAGCGGGAGCTGGGGAGCAGTTCTTC
CDR3: CATSDFNLAGAGEQFF

J: TRBJ1-5
V: TRBV4-1
size: NA
D: TRBD1
DNA: TGCGCCAGCAGACCTACAGGGGACGGTCAGCCCCAGCATTTT
CDR3: CASRPTGDGQPQHF

J: TRBJ1-5
V: TRBV30
size: few
D: NA
DNA: TGTGCCTGGAGTCAAGGGGGGGGTAGCAATCAGCCCCAGCATTTT
CDR3: CAWSQGGGSNQPQHF

J: TRBJ2-1
V: TRBV6-4
size: few
D: NA
DNA: TGTGCCAGCAGTGACTCTGACTACAATGAGCAGTTCTTC
CDR3: CASSDSDYNEQFF

J: TRBJ2-1
V: TRBV27
size: NA
D: TRBD1
DNA: TGTGCCAGCAAGACAGGGGGAGATGAGCAGTTCTTC
CDR3: CASKTGGDEQFF

J: TRBJ1-5
V: TRBV20-1
size: NA
D: TRBD1
DNA: TGCAGTGTGGCGTCCCGGGACAGGGGGCAGAGCAATCAGCCCCAGCATTTT
CDR3: CSVASRDRGQSNQPQHF

J: TRBJ2-5
V: TRBV7-9
size: NA
D: NA
DNA: TGTGCCAGCCGGGGGCGCCTAGAGACCCAGTACTTC
CDR3: CASRGRLETQYF

J: TRBJ1-5
V: TRBV30
size: NA
D: NA
DNA: TGTGCCTGGAGTCCCCAGGGTCAGCCCCAGCATTTT
CDR3: CAWSPQGQPQHF

J: TRBJ2-3
V: TRBV6-2/TRBV6-3
size: NA
D: NA
DNA: TGTGCCAGCAGTTACTCGACTTCTGGAACAGGGAAAGCAGATACGCAGTATTTT
CDR3: CASSYSTSGTGKADTQYF

J: TRBJ2-7
V: TRBV7-2
size: NA
D: TRBD2
DNA: TGTGCCAGCAGCTTAACTAGCGGGACCGGGGAGCAGTACTTC
CDR3: CASSLTSGTGEQYF

J: TRBJ1-5
V: TRBV20-1
size: NA
D: TRBD1
DNA: TGCAGTGCCCTTGTAGACAGGGGAAACCATCAGCCCCAGCATTTT
CDR3: CSALVDRGNHQPQHF

J: TRBJ1-5
V: TRBV20-1
size: NA
D: NA
DNA: TGCAGTGCCAGTGGGGCCGGGACCGAGAATCAGCCCCAGCATTTT
CDR3: CSASGAGTENQPQHF

J: TRBJ1-2
V: TRBV19
size: NA
D: TRBD1
DNA: TGTGCCAGTAGTACTACTTGGACAGGGAAGGATGGCTACACCTTC
CDR3: CASSTTWTGKDGYTF

J: TRBJ1-5
V: TRBV19
size: NA
D: NA
DNA: TGTGCCAGTAGTATAGCGGACACGGACCCCGTACTGGTTATTTTTAGCAATCAGCCCCAGCATTTT
CDR3: CASSIADTDPVLVIFSNQPQHF

J: TRBJ1-1
V: TRBV11-2
size: NA
D: NA
DNA: TGTGCCAGCAGCTTAGATCACAGGAACACTGAAGCTTTCTTT
CDR3: CASSLDHRNTEAFF

J: TRBJ2-3
V: TRBV2
size: NA
D: NA
DNA: TGTGCCAGCAGCCCCCCTTTTACAGATACGCAGTATTTT
CDR3: CASSPPFTDTQYF

J: TRBJ2-3
V: TRBV19
size: NA
D: NA
DNA: TGTGCCAGTAGTTCAGGACAGAGCACAGATACGCAGTATTTT
CDR3: CASSSGQSTDTQYF

J: TRBJ2-4
V: TRBV20-1
size: NA
D: NA
DNA: TGCAGTGCTAGAGAAAGAAAGACCTGGAACATTCAGTACTTC
CDR3: CSARERKTWNIQYF

J: TRBJ2-5
V: TRBV2
size: few
D: NA
DNA: TGTGCCAGCAGTGATTTAGGTTCGGAGACCCAGTACTTC
CDR3: CASSDLGSETQYF

J: TRBJ1-1
V: TRBV6-2/TRBV6-3
size: NA
D: NA
DNA: TGTGCCAGCAGTTACCCCAATACAGCCGCTAGCATGAACACTGAAGCTTTCTTT
CDR3: CASSYPNTAASMNTEAFF

J: TRBJ2-1
V: TRBV24-1
size: NA
D: TRBD2
DNA: TGTGCCACCAGTGATTTGCCGGCGGGGGGGAGCTCCTACAATGAGCAGTTCTTC
CDR3: CATSDLPAGGSSYNEQFF

J: TRBJ2-3
V: TRBV20-1
size: NA
D: NA
DNA: TGCAGTGCCCCCGCGGCCCACTTGGGCACAGATACGCAGTATTTT
CDR3: CSAPAAHLGTDTQYF

J: TRBJ1-1
V: TRBV9
size: NA
D: NA
DNA: TGTGCCAGCAGCGTCGGGCTTGAGACTGAAGCTTTCTTT
CDR3: CASSVGLETEAFF

J: TRBJ2-3
V: TRBV20-1
size: NA
D: TRBD2
DNA: TGCAGTGCTATACTCGGGACTAGCGGGGGCGCGGATACGCAGTATTTT
CDR3: CSAILGTSGGADTQYF

J: TRBJ1-2
V: TRBV28
size: NA
D: NA
DNA: TGTGCCAGCAGTTTTACTAACTATGGCTACACCTTC
CDR3: CASSFTNYGYTF

J: TRBJ2-5
V: TRBV27
size: NA
D: NA
DNA: TGTGCCAGCAAAATGGGGCGGGGCAGCGTAGGGACCCAGTACTTC
CDR3: CASKMGRGSVGTQYF